These 9 T cell receptor beta chains were all obtained from the same sample, sequenced in a study of vaccination and CD4 T cells after COVID-19. An Oncomine TCR Beta short-read assay was used to sequence the DNA from cultured CD4+ T cells. Each CDR3 protein gets one entry after TCRdb re-called the PCR reads with MiXCR. The sample holds more than 15,000 distinct CDR3 sequences; approximately 68% are singletons and the top ten take around a sixth. For these receptors, no antigen is known. Treatment specified: approximately 9-day PBMC culture with coronavirus spike peptide pools or control peptides (ViraFEST assay). The sequenced sample was CD4+ T cells from blood, cultured in vitro. The receptors stem from a human donor who had recovered from COVID-19.

The table lists this clonotype with a few counts. The CDR3 is CSAWPGHYGYTF. CDR3 DNA: TGCAGCGCCTGGCCGGGCCACTATGGCTACACCTTC. The V gene is TRBV29-1, the J gene TRBJ1-2; no clear D gene. V dropped 7 bases and J dropped 3 bases, with 12 bases sitting between them. This CDR3 is built from 12 residues. Germline V gene data show CDR1 as SQVTM and CDR2 as ANQGSEA.

Of note for this clonotype: One end of the junction fails to match germline, which may point to a read error. This chain connects TRBV7-9 to TRBJ1-1; 8 positions agree with TRBD1. In germline, CDR1 is SEHNR, CDR2 FQNEAQ (reference sequence). The CDR3 has 16 residues. CDR3 amino acids: CASSRGQGYMNTEAFF. For the CDR3, the DNA is TGCGCCAGCAGCCGCGGACAGGGATATATGAACACTGAAGCTTTCTTT.

V usage is TRBV7-9 and J usage is TRBJ1-5; 7 nucleotides line up with TRBD1. The CDR3 covers 15 residues. The junction had 6 bases not matched to a gene; V was cut back by 5 bases and J by 2 bases. Germline assignment: CDR1 SEHNR and CDR2 FQNEAQ (reference sequence). The CDR3 protein is CASSQGEVGNQPQHF. For the CDR3, the DNA is TGTGCCAGCAGCCAGGGGGAGGTGGGCAATCAGCCCCAGCATTTT.

V is TRBV28 and J is TRBJ2-7; perhaps TRBD2 as D (6 bases). CDR1 is MDHEN, CDR2 SYDVKM, per germline. This CDR3 is built from 16 residues. Trimming removed 3 bases from V and 3 bases from J, with 18 bases in between. The CDR3 loop reads CASSFRRGGRNYEQYF. The CDR3 DNA follows: TGTGCCAGCAGTTTTAGGCGTGGAGGGCGAAACTACGAGCAGTACTTC.

This clonotype ranks as large. The chain carries TRBV7-3 and TRBJ2-1; D is undetermined. V was pared by 5 bases and J by 8 bases, with 13 bases between. The germline V gene has CDR1 SGHTA and CDR2 FQGTGA. CDR3 size: 13 residues. CDR3 DNA sequence: TGTGCCAGCAGCAGTTACTTAAGCGATGAGCAGTTCTTC. Encoded protein: CASSSYLSDEQFF.

The chain is built from TRBV19 and TRBJ1-1; D is unclear. The CDR3 contains 15 residues. Deletions cut 6 bases from V and 2 bases from J, with 16 bases between. From germline, CDR1 is LNHDA and CDR2 SQIVND (reference sequence). CDR3 region: CASSYDGASNTEAFF. CDR3 nucleotides: TGTGCCAGTAGCTACGACGGAGCCTCTAACACTGAAGCTTTCTTT.

This sequence joins TRBV6-2 or TRBV6-3 and TRBJ2-3; D is ambiguous. The CDR3 sequence is 12 residues long. Germline V gives CDR1 MNHEY, CDR2 SVGEGT. V lost 7 bases, J lost 5 bases, and 10 bases lay in between. The CDR3 bases are TGTGCCAGCACCGACTGGCGAGATACGCAGTATTTT. This encodes CASTDWRDTQYF.

This chain links TRBV10-3 with TRBJ1-5, with D possibly matching TRBD1 (5 bases). The germline V gene has CDR1 ENHRY and CDR2 SYGVKD. V was cut by 6 bases and J by 0 bases, with 24 bases left in between. The CDR3 has 19 amino acids. This CDR3 is CAIRVGTRAETHSNQPQHF. The CDR3 DNA reads TGTGCCATCAGGGTGGGGACTAGGGCCGAGACACATAGCAATCAGCCCCAGCATTTT.

This clonotype counts as medium-sized. This chain uses TRBV7-2 with TRBJ1-1, with D tentatively TRBD1 (5 bases). The ends were cut back, 1 base at V and 0 bases at J, with 6 bases in the middle. The CDR3 is 14 amino acids. Germline CDR1 reads SGHTA; CDR2 reads FQGNSA. The CDR3 DNA reads TGTGCCAGCAGCTTAGGAGGGGTGAACACTGAAGCTTTCTTT. Amino acids: CASSLGGVNTEAFF.